These T cell receptor beta chains were read from a single sample in a study of blood T cell repertoires in COVID-19. Using immunoSEQ multiplex PCR, the repertoire was profiled, and TCRdb retains in-frame clones only, with some absent. The sample carries around 310,000 clones, approximately 90% recorded once. Input material: peripheral blood. These receptor sequences come from a woman aged 60-75 years with acute or convalescent COVID-19. The CDR3 runs from the conserved cysteine through the conserved F or W. The D gene is left open where the match is weak. For some rows the clone size is stated as once, few or many, or as a class when expanded; others skip it.

>few|TRBV18|-|TRBJ1-1
CASSPDSGVLGGRTEAFF
TGTGCCAGCTCACCAGACTCAGGGGTACTAGGTGGGCGAACTGAAGCTTTCTTT
>-|TRBV5-4|-|TRBJ1-1
CASSGSGGSTEAFF
TGTGCCAGCAGCGGGTCGGGGGGGAGCACTGAAGCTTTCTTT
>-|TRBV6-1|-|TRBJ2-7
CASSEAGAQYEQYF
TGTGCCAGCAGTGAAGCGGGGGCTCAATACGAGCAGTACTTC
>-|TRBV2|TRBD2|TRBJ2-3
CASSLLGREAADTQYF
TGTGCCAGCAGTCTCCTTGGGCGGGAGGCGGCAGATACGCAGTATTTT
>-|TRBV11-2|TRBD1|TRBJ1-2
CASSSGQGSPYGYTF
TGTGCCAGCAGCTCCGGACAGGGGTCCCCCTATGGCTACACCTTC
>-|TRBV28|TRBD1|TRBJ1-3
CASSRTGAGNTIYF
TGTGCCAGCAGCCGGACAGGTGCCGGAAACACCATATATTTT
>-|TRBV14|-|TRBJ2-2
CASSQAAGAVTGELFF
TGTGCCAGCAGCCAAGCGGCCGGAGCGGTCACCGGGGAGCTGTTTTTT
>-|TRBV27|TRBD1|TRBJ2-7
CASSKGTGSTYEQYF
TGTGCCAGCAGTAAAGGGACAGGGAGTACGTACGAGCAGTACTTC
>-|TRBV28|-|TRBJ2-7
CASSFKGTYEQYF
TGTGCCAGCAGTTTTAAGGGGACCTACGAGCAGTACTTC
>-|TRBV7-2|-|TRBJ1-3
CASSFIGNTIYF
TGTGCCAGCAGCTTCATTGGAAACACCATATATTTT
>-|TRBV6-6|TRBD1|TRBJ1-2
CASSYGDSYGYTF
TGTGCCAGCAGTTACGGGGACAGCTATGGCTACACCTTC
>-|TRBV6-5|-|TRBJ1-5
CASRPRTLNQPQHF
TGTGCCAGCAGGCCAAGGACACTTAATCAGCCCCAGCATTTT
>-|TRBV19|TRBD1|TRBJ1-4
CASSTGDNEKLFF
TGTGCCAGTAGCACAGGGGATAATGAAAAACTGTTTTTT
>-|TRBV9|-|TRBJ2-1
CASSVGGTHSYNEQFF
TGTGCCAGCAGCGTAGGCGGGACCCACTCCTACAATGAGCAGTTCTTC
>-|TRBV7-2|TRBD1|TRBJ2-1
CASSQVTGVYEQFF
TGTGCCAGCAGTCAAGTCACAGGGGTCTATGAGCAGTTCTTC
>-|TRBV5-1|-|TRBJ2-2
CASSLGEYTGELFF
TGCGCCAGCAGCTTGGGAGAATACACCGGGGAGCTGTTTTTT
>-|TRBV28|-|TRBJ2-1
CASSQSGSNEQFF
TGTGCCAGCAGTCAATCAGGGTCCAATGAGCAGTTCTTC
>-|TRBV27|-|TRBJ2-1
CASSFLNEQFF
TGTGCCAGCAGTTTCCTTAATGAGCAGTTCTTC
>-|TRBV5-1|TRBD1|TRBJ2-2
CASSLAGTGDTGELFF
TGCGCCAGCAGCTTGGCCGGGACAGGGGACACCGGGGAGCTGTTTTTT
>-|TRBV4-1|-|TRBJ2-1
CASSPRDRSYNEQFF
TGCGCCAGCAGCCCGCGGGACCGATCCTACAATGAGCAGTTCTTC
>-|TRBV27|-|TRBJ1-5
CASSLVSSNQPQHF
TGTGCCAGCAGTTTGGTCAGTAGCAATCAGCCCCAGCATTTT
>once|TRBV5-1|-|TRBJ2-1
CASSLRGGPYNEQFF
TGCGCCAGCAGCTTGAGGGGGGGACCCTACAATGAGCAGTTCTTC
>-|TRBV15|TRBD2|TRBJ2-7
CATEGRSGRAVNEQYF
TGTGCCACTGAGGGAAGAAGCGGGAGGGCCGTCAACGAGCAGTACTTC
>-|TRBV20-1|-|TRBJ2-5
CSGGVETQYF
TGCAGTGGGGGGGTGGAGACCCAGTACTTC
>once|TRBV5-4|TRBD2|TRBJ2-7
CASSWMGGDSGEQYF
TGTGCCAGCAGCTGGATGGGGGGGGACTCGGGCGAGCAGTACTTC
>-|TRBV7-6|-|TRBJ1-1
CASSLQGMNTEAFF
TGTGCCAGCAGCTTACAGGGGATGAACACTGAAGCTTTCTTT
>-|TRBV5-1|-|TRBJ2-5
CASSLVTGNSETQYF
TGCGCCAGCAGCTTGGTAACAGGGAATAGTGAGACCCAGTACTTC
>few|TRBV5-8|-|TRBJ2-3
CASSLSPDFGGRTSTDTQYF
TGTGCCAGCAGCTTGTCCCCCGACTTCGGGGGGCGAACTAGCACAGATACGCAGTATTTT
>-|TRBV7-3|TRBD1|TRBJ2-2
CASSLTSGGNTGELFF
TGTGCCAGCAGCTTAACGTCAGGGGGGAACACCGGGGAGCTGTTTTTT
>-|TRBV5-6|-|TRBJ2-3
CASSLILSGASTDTQYF
TGTGCCAGCAGCTTGATTTTGTCTGGGGCTAGCACAGATACGCAGTATTTT
>-|TRBV5-8|-|TRBJ1-2
CASSLGWETDGYTF
TGTGCCAGCAGCTTGGGTTGGGAGACTGATGGCTACACCTTC
>-|TRBV6-1|TRBD1|TRBJ1-6
CASSEYGQGDNSPLHF
TGTGCCAGCAGTGAATACGGACAGGGGGACAATTCACCCCTCCACTTT
>-|TRBV6-7|TRBD1|TRBJ2-1
CASSRRQGQGDHFYNEQFF
TGTGCCAGCAGTCGACGCCAGGGACAGGGCGACCATTTCTACAATGAGCAGTTCTTC
>-|TRBV2|TRBD2|TRBJ2-2
CASSRRTSGKKGTGELFF
TGTGCCAGCAGCCGGAGGACTAGCGGGAAAAAAGGCACCGGGGAGCTGTTTTTT
>-|TRBV7-3|TRBD1|TRBJ1-1
CASRRTGGFSMNTEAFF
TGTGCCAGCAGGAGGACAGGGGGTTTTTCAATGAACACTGAAGCTTTCTTT
>-|TRBV20-1|-|TRBJ2-1
CSASRVAGSYNEQFF
TGCAGTGCTAGTCGGGTGGCCGGGTCCTACAATGAGCAGTTCTTC
>-|TRBV18|TRBD1|TRBJ1-5
CASSPDRGNQPQHF
TGTGCCAGCTCACCGGACAGGGGGAATCAGCCCCAGCATTTT